The 4 T cell receptor beta chains below all came from one sample that was sequenced in a study of spatial heterogeneity in lung cancer. No antigen has been assigned to these receptors. Stated time point: sample taken at primary tumor resection. TCRdb redid the calling of the 5' RACE reads with MiXCR, one entry per CDR3 protein. In the table there are 7,500 to 10,000 distinct CDR3 sequences, approximately 14% of which are singletons. Study conclusions and caveats: Mutation counts in tumors were tracked by counts of expanded intratumoral alpha and beta TCRs.

The starting material was lung tumor tissue, obtained at surgery. All receptors derive from a male donor with early-stage non-small cell lung cancer.

This clonotype was counted at least ten times. Since the library was made to target alpha chains, this beta chain is a stray read and its abundance is not meaningful. The chain employs TRBV20-1 and TRBJ2-3, with D hard to call. CDR1 and CDR2 (germline): DFQATT, SNEGSKA (reference sequence). The V end was cut by 6 bases, the J end by 5 bases, with 12 bases between. The CDR3 has 12 amino acids. CDR3 DNA sequence: TGCAGTGCCCTCAGTCACAAAGATACGCAGTATTTT. It translates to CSALSHKDTQYF.

Of note for this clonotype: The library was designed around alpha chains, so this beta chain is a stray read whose abundance carries little weight. The chain is built from TRBV5-1 and TRBJ1-1; D is unclear. Germline loops: CDR1 SGHRS, CDR2 YFSETQ. The CDR3 is 16 amino acids. Trimming took 4 bases from V and 0 from J, leaving 16 bases between them. DNA for the CDR3: TGCGCCAGCAGCGGGAGGGCAGAACCCCTGAACACTGAAGCTTTCTTT. Amino acids: CASSGRAEPLNTEAFF. The full variable domain, in which reference TRBV5-1 and TRBJ1-1 provide the parts outside the CDR3, is KAGVTQTPRYLIKTRGQQVTLSCSPISGHRSVSWYQQTPGQGLQFLFEYFSETQRNKGNFPGRFSGRQFSNSRSEMNVSTLELGDSALYLCASSGRAEPLNTEAFFGQGTRLTVV.

This clonotype appeared a single time. This beta chain lies outside the target of a library built for alpha chains; its clone size means little. The CDR3 spells CSARDRGANTEAFF. For the CDR3, the DNA is TGCAGTGCTAGAGACAGGGGGGCGAACACTGAAGCTTTCTTT. The rearrangement uses TRBV20-1 and TRBJ1-1; TRBD1 matches at 7 bases. CDR1 is DFQATT and CDR2 is SNEGSKA in the germline V gene (reference sequence). This CDR3 has 14 amino acids. V was clipped by 0 bases and J by 1 base; unmatched bases: 2.

In its sample, this clonotype was seen many times. With the library built for alpha chains, this beta chain is off target and its frequency is not meaningful. The chain carries TRBV7-6 and TRBJ1-1, with 10 nucleotides matching TRBD1. V lost 4 bases and J lost 3; bases outside the gene matches: 5. The CDR3 extends over 15 amino acids. CDR1 is SGHVS and CDR2 is FNYEAQ in the germline V gene. In nucleotides, the CDR3 is TGTGCCAGCAGCTACCGGGACAGGGGTGACACTGAAGCTTTCTTT. Protein sequence: CASSYRDRGDTEAFF.